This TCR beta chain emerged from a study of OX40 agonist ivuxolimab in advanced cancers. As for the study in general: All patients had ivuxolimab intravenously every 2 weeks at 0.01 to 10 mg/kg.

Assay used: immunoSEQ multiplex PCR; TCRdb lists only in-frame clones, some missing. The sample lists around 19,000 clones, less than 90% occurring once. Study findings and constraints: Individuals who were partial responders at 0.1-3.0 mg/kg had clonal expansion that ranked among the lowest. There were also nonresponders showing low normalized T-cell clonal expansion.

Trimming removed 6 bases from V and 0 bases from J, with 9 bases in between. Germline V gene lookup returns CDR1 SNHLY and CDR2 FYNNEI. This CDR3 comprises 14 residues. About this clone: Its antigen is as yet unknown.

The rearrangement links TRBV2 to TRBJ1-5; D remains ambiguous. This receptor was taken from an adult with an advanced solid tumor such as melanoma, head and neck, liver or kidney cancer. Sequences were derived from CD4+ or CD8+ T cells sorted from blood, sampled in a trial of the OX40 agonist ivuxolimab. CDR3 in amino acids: CASRNPYSNQPQHF. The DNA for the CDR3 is TGTGCCAGCAGAAACCCATATAGCAATCAGCCCCAGCATTTT.